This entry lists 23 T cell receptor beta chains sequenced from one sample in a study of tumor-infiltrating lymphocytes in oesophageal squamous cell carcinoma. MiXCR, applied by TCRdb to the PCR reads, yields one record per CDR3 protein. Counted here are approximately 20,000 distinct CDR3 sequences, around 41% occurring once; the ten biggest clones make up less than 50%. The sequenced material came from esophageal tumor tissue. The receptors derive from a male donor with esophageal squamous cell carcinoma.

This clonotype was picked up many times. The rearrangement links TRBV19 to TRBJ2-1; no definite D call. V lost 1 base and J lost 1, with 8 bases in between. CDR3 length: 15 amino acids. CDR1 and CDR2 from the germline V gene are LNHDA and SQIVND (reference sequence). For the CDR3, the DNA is TGTGCCAGTAGTATAGGGTCTAGTTCCTACAATGAGCAGTTCTTC. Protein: CASSIGSSSYNEQFF.

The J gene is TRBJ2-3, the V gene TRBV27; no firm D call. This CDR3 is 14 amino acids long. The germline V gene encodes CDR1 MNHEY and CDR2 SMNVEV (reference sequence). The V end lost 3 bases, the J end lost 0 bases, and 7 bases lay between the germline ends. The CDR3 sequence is CASSLWRSTDTQYF. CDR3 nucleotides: TGTGCCAGCAGTTTGTGGCGTAGCACAGATACGCAGTATTTT.

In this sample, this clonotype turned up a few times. Here the CDR3 reads CASSPGTSWEQYF. The CDR3 coding sequence is TGTGCCAGCAGCCCCGGGACTAGTTGGGAGCAGTACTTC. V is TRBV5-4 and J is TRBJ2-7, with 8 nucleotides matching TRBD2. This CDR3 is 13 amino acids long. V gave up 4 bases and J gave up 7 bases; unmatched junction bases: 7. Per the germline V gene, CDR1 is SGHNT and CDR2 is YYREEE (reference sequence).

CDR3 in amino acids: CASSLTLNEQFF. The CDR3 DNA sequence: TGTGCCAGCAGCCTTACACTCAATGAGCAGTTCTTC. The rearrangement links TRBV7-2 to TRBJ2-7; D gene unclear. The DNA end is a closer match to TRBJ2-1, so the J assignment may be wrong. The CDR3 runs to 12 residues. Germline V gene data show CDR1 as SGHTA and CDR2 as FQGNSA.

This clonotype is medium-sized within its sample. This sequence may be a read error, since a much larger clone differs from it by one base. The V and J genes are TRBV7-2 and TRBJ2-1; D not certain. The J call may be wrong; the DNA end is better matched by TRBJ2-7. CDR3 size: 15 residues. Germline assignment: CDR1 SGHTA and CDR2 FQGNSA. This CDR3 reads CASSLDGSSYNEQYF. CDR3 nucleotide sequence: TGTGCCAGCAGCCTCGACGGAAGCTCCTACAATGAGCAGTACTTC.

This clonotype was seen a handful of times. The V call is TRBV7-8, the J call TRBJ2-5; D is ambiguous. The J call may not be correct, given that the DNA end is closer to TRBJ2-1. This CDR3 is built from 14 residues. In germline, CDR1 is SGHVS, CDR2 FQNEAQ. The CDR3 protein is CASSIGSLGDEQFF. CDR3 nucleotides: TGTGCCAGCAGCATAGGATCGCTTGGGGATGAGCAGTTCTTC.

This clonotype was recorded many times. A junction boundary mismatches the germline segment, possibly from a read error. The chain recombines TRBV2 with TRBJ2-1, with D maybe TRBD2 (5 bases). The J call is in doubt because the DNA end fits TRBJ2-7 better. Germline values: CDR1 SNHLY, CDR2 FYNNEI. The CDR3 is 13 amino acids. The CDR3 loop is CASIEGSPYEQYF. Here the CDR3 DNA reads TGTGCCAGCATTGAAGGGAGCCCATACGAGCAGTACTTC.

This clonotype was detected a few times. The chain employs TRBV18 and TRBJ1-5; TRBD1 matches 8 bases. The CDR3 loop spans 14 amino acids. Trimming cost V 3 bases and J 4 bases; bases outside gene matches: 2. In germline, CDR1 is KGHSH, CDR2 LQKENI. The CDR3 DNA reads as TGTGCCAGCTCACCGGACAGGGCGAATCAGCCCCAGCATTTT. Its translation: CASSPDRANQPQHF. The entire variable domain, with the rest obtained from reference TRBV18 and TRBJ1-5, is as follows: NAGVMQNPRHLVRRRGQEARLRCSPMKGHSHVYWYRQLPEEGLKFMVYLQKENIIDESGMPKERFSAEFPKEGPSILRIQQVVRGDSAAYFCASSPDRANQPQHFGDGTRLSIL.

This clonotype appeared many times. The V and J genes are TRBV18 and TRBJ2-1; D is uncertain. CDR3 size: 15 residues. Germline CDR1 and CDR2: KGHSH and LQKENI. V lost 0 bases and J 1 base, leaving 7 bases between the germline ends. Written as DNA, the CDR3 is TGTGCCAGCTCACCACCGAGCAAATCCTACAATGAGCAGTTCTTC. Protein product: CASSPPSKSYNEQFF. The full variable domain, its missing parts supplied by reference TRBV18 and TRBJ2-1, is NAGVMQNPRHLVRRRGQEARLRCSPMKGHSHVYWYRQLPEEGLKFMVYLQKENIIDESGMPKERFSAEFPKEGPSILRIQQVVRGDSAAYFCASSPPSKSYNEQFFGPGTRLTVL.

The CDR3 coding sequence is TGTGCCAGCAGCCAAGCTGGGACTAGCGGGAGCTCCTACGAGCAGTACTTC. It encodes CASSQAGTSGSSYEQYF. This chain connects TRBV14 to TRBJ2-7; 14 nucleotides agree with TRBD2. The V gene's germline CDR1 is SGHDN and CDR2 FVKESK. The CDR3 is made up of 17 amino acids. With V trimmed by 1 base and J by 0 bases, 2 bases remained unmatched.

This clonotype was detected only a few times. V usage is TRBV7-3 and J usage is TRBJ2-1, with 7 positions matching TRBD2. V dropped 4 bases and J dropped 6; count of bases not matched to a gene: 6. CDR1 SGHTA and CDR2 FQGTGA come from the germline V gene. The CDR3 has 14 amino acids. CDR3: CASSSSGTTNEQFF. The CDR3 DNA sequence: TGTGCCAGCAGCTCATCCGGGACTACCAATGAGCAGTTCTTC. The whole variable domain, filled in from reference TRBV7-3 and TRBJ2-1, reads GAGVSQTPSNKVTEKGKYVELRCDPISGHTALYWYRQSLGQGPEFLIYFQGTGAADDSGLPNDRFFAVRPEGSVSTLKIQRTERGDSAVYLCASSSSGTTNEQFFGPGTRLTVL.

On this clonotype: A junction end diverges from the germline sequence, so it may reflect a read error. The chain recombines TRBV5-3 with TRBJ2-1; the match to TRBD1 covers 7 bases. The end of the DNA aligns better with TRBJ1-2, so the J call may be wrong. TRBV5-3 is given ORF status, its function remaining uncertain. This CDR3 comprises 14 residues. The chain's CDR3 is CASSLKGAGYGYTF. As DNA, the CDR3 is TGTGCCAGCAGCTTGAAGGGGGCGGGCTATGGCTACACCTTC.

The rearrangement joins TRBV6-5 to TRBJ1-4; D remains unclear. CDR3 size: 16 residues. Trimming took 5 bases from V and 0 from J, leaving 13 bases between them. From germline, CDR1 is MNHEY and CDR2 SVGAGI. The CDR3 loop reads CASSVLHEATNEKLFF. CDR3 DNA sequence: TGTGCCAGCAGTGTACTACACGAGGCAACTAATGAAAAACTGTTTTTT.

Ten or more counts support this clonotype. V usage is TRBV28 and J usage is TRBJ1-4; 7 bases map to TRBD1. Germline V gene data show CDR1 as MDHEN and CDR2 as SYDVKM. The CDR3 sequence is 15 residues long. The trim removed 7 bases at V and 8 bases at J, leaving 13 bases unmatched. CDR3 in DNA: TGTGCCAGCACCCGGTCAGGGGGGAGTGACGAAAAACTGTTTTTT. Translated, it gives CASTRSGGSDEKLFF.

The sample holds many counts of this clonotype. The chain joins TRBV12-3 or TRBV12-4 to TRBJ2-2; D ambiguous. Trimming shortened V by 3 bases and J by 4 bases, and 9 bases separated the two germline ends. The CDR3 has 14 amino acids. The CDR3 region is CASSLLGGTGELFF. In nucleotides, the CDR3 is TGTGCCAGCAGTTTGCTTGGCGGCACCGGGGAGCTGTTTTTT.

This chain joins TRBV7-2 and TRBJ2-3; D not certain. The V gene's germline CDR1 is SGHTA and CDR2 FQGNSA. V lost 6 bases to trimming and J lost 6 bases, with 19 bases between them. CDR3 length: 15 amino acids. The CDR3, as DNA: TGTGCCAGCAGACTACCCCGGGTAGCAGGCGATACGCAGTATTTT. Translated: CASRLPRVAGDTQYF.

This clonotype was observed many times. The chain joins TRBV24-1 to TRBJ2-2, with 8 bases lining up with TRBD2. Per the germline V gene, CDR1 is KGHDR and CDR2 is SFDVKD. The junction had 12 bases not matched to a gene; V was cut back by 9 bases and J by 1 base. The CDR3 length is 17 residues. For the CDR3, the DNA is TGTGCCACCTCCGGACCGAGCGGGGGACTGAACACCGGGGAGCTGTTTTTT. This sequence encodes CATSGPSGGLNTGELFF.

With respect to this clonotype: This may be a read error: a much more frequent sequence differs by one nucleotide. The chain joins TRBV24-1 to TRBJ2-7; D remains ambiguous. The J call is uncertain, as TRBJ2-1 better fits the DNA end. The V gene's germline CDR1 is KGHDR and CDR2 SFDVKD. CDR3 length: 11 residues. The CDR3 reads CATSDTYEQFF. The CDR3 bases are TGTGCCACCAGTGACACCTACGAGCAGTTCTTC.

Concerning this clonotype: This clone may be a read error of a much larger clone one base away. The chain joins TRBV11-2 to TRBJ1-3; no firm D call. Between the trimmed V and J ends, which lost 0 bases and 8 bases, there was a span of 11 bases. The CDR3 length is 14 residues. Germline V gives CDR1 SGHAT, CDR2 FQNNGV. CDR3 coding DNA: TGTGCCAGCAGCTTAGACGAGGCCGGGGACACCATATATTTT. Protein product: CASSLDEAGDTIYF.

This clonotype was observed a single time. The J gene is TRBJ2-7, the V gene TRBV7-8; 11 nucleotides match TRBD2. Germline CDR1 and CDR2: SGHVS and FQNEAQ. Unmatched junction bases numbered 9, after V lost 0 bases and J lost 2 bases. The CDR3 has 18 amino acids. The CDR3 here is CASSLAGGTSGRTYEQYF. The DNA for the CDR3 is TGTGCCAGCAGCTTAGCGGGGGGCACTAGCGGGAGAACCTACGAGCAGTACTTC.

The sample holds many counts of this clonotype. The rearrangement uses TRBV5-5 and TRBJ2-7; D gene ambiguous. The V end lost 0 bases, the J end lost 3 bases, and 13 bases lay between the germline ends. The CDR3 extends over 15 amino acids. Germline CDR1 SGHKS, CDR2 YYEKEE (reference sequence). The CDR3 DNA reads TGTGCCAGCAGCTTGGCGCGGATGCTCAACTACGAGCAGTACTTC. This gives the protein CASSLARMLNYEQYF.

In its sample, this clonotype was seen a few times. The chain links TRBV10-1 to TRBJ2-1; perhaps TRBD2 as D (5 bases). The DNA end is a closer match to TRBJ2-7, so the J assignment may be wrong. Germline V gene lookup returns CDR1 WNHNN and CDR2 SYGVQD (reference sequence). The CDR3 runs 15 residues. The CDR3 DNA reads TGCGCCAGCAGTGGGCGGGCGGAATCGGTCAATGAGCAGTACTTC. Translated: CASSGRAESVNEQYF.

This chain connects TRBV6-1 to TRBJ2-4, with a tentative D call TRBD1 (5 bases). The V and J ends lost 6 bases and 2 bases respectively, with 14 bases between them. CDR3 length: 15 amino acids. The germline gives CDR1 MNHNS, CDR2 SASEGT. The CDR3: CASRPRELPKNIQYF. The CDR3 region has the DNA TGTGCCAGCAGGCCCAGGGAATTACCCAAAAACATTCAGTACTTC.